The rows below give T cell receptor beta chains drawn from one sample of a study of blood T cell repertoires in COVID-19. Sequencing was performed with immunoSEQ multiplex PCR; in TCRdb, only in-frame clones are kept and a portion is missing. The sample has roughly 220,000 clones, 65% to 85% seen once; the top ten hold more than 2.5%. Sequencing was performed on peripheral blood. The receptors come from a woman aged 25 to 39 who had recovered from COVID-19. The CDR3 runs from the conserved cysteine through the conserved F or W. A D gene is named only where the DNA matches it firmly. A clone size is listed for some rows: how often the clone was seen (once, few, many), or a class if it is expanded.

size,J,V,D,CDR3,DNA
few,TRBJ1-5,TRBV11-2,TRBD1,CASSRGQGDNQPQHF,TGTGCCAGCAGCCGAGGACAGGGCGACAATCAGCCCCAGCATTTT
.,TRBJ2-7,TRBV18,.,CASSTGSDVREQYF,TGTGCCAGCTCAACAGGGTCCGATGTCCGCGAGCAGTACTTC
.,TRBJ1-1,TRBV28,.,CAGESTGTEAFF,TGTGCCGGGGAGTCGACGGGCACTGAAGCTTTCTTT
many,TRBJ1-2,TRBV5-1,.,CASTPGYSKNYGYTF,TGCGCCAGCACCCCAGGTTACAGCAAGAACTATGGCTACACCTTC
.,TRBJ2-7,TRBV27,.,CASRLTGHVSYEQYF,TGTGCCAGCAGATTAACGGGACACGTCTCCTACGAGCAGTACTTC
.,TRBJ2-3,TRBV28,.,CASSLKFARANTDTQYF,TGTGCCAGCAGTTTAAAGTTCGCCAGGGCCAACACAGATACGCAGTATTTT
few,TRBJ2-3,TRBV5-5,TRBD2,CASSPGLADSDTQYF,TGTGCCAGCAGCCCGGGACTAGCGGATTCAGATACGCAGTATTTT
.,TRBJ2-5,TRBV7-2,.,CASSLPDRETQYF,TGTGCCAGCAGCTTACCCGACAGGGAGACCCAGTACTTC
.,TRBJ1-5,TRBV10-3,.,CAISNTGVNQPQHF,TGTGCCATCAGCAACACGGGGGTCAATCAGCCCCAGCATTTT
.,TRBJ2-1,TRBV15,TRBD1,CATGQGIEQFF,TGTGCCACCGGACAGGGCATTGAGCAGTTCTTC
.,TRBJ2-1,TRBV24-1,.,CATSDPTYNEQFF,TGTGCCACCAGTGACCCGACATACAATGAGCAGTTCTTC
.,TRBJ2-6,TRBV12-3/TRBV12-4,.,CASSFSGANVLTF,TGTGCCAGCAGTTTCTCGGGGGCCAACGTCCTGACTTTC
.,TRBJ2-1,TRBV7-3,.,CASSPALGAGRQFF,TGTGCCAGCAGCCCCGCCCTCGGGGCGGGACGGCAGTTCTTC
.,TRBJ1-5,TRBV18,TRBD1,CASSRDREGQPQHF,TGTGCCAGCTCACGGGACAGGGAAGGTCAGCCCCAGCATTTT